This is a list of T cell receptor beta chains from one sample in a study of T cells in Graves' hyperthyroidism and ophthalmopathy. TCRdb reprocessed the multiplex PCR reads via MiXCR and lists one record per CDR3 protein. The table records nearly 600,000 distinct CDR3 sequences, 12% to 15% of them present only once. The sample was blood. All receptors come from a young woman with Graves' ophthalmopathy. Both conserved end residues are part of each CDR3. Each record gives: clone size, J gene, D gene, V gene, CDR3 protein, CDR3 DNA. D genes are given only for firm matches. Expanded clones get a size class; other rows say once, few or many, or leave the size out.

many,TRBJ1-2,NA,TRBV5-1,CASTPAEGRSYGYTF,TGCGCCAGCACCCCTGCCGAGGGGCGAAGCTATGGCTACACCTTC
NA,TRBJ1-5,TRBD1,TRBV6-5,CASSYSPGVGQGFNQPQHF,TGTGCCAGCAGTTACTCGCCCGGGGTGGGACAGGGTTTCAATCAGCCCCAGCATTTT
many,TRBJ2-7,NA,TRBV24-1,CATSDTETGAYEQYF,TGTGCCACCAGTGATACCGAGACAGGAGCCTACGAGCAGTACTTC
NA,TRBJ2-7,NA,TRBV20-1,CSASASMFYEQYF,TGCAGTGCTAGTGCATCTATGTTCTACGAGCAGTACTTC
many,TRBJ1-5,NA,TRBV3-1,CASSQEGKSQPQHF,TGTGCCAGCAGCCAAGAGGGGAAGAGCCAGCCCCAGCATTTT
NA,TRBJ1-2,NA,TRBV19,CASSRWGYGYTF,TGTGCCAGTAGCCGGTGGGGGTATGGCTACACCTTC
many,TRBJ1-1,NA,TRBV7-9,CASQRANTEAFF,TGTGCCAGCCAGCGGGCTAACACTGAAGCTTTCTTT
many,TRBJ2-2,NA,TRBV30,CAWSVRSTGELFF,TGTGCCTGGAGTGTAAGATCAACCGGGGAGCTGTTTTTT
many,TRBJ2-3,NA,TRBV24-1,CATSDLVSGSTDTQYF,TGTGCCACCAGTGATTTGGTGTCAGGTAGCACAGATACGCAGTATTTT
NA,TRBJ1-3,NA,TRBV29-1,CSVGGHTGNTIYF,TGCAGCGTTGGAGGTCACACTGGAAACACCATATATTTT
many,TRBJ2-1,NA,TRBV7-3,CASSLGGASYNEQFF,TGTGCCAGCAGCCTAGGAGGGGCCTCTTACAATGAGCAGTTCTTC
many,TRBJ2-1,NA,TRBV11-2,CASEFYNEQFF,TGTGCCAGCGAGTTCTACAATGAGCAGTTCTTC
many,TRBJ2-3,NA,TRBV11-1,CASSLGGMAVRYF,TGTGCCAGCAGCTTAGGGGGTATGGCGGTTCGGTATTTT
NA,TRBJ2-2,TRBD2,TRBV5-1,CASSTGLAGVRDTGELFF,TGCGCCAGCAGCACCGGACTAGCGGGAGTTCGTGACACCGGGGAGCTGTTTTTT
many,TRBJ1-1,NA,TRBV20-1,CSARGSSRGTEAFF,TGCAGTGCTAGAGGGTCGTCCAGGGGTACTGAAGCTTTCTTT
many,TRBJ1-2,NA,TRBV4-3,CASSQYRTEANYGYTF,TGCGCCAGCAGCCAATATCGGACAGAGGCTAACTATGGCTACACCTTC
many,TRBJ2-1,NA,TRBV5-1,CASTPDSYNEQFF,TGCGCCAGCACGCCCGACTCGTACAATGAGCAGTTCTTC
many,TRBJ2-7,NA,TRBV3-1,CASSEDRRGEVAEQYF,TGTGCCAGCAGCGAGGATCGGCGGGGAGAAGTCGCCGAGCAGTACTTC
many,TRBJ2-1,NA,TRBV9,CASSFNRQENNEQFF,TGTGCCAGCAGCTTCAACCGACAGGAGAACAATGAGCAGTTCTTC
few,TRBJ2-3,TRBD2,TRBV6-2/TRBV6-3,CASSTRLAGITDTQYF,TGTGCCAGCAGTACCCGACTAGCGGGAATCACAGATACGCAGTATTTT
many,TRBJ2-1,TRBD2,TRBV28,CASSLWGLAGGSRYNEQFF,TGTGCCAGCAGTTTATGGGGACTAGCGGGAGGATCCAGGTACAATGAGCAGTTCTTC
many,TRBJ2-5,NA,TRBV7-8,CASSLGRTNMETQYF,TGTGCCAGCAGCTTAGGGAGGACCAATATGGAGACCCAGTACTTC
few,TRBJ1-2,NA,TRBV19,CASSATAQGFDGYTF,TGTGCCAGTAGTGCCACAGCCCAGGGATTTGATGGCTACACCTTC
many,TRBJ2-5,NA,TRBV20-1,CSARRSSEGAETQYF,TGCAGTGCTAGAAGGTCTAGCGAGGGGGCTGAGACCCAGTACTTC
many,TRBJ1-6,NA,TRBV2,CASSDRLGGMPLHF,TGTGCCAGCAGTGATAGACTTGGGGGTATGCCCCTCCACTTT
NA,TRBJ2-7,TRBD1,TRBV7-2,CASSLTGTGIYEQYF,TGTGCCAGCAGCTTAACCGGGACAGGGATATACGAGCAGTACTTC
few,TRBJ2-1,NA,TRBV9,CASALSSYNEQFF,TGTGCCAGCGCCCTGAGCTCCTACAATGAGCAGTTCTTC
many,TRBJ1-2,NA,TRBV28,CASSPTRSNYGYTF,TGTGCCAGCAGCCCCACACGGTCTAACTATGGCTACACCTTC
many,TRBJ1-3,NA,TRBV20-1,CSARGQISSGNTIYF,TGCAGTGCTAGGGGTCAAATTTCCTCTGGAAACACCATATATTTT